The 8 T cell receptor beta chains below were found in one sample sequenced in a study of shared clonotypes between healthy human individuals. The assay was immunoSEQ multiplex PCR, and TCRdb's table has in-frame clones only and misses some. The table lists some 2 million clones, about 95% of them singletons. The specimen was naive CD4+ T cells sorted from blood. Sample subset: CD45RA+ positively selected. These receptors were obtained from a man aged 18 to 29 in good health.

This clone was detected once. The V gene is TRBV19, the J gene TRBJ2-4; D unresolved. This CDR3 spans 15 amino acids. Per the germline V gene, CDR1 is LNHDA and CDR2 is SQIVND (reference sequence). Trimming pared 5 bases from V and 1 base from J, leaving 12 bases between. In DNA form, the CDR3 reads TGTGCCAGTAGTGAGATCGGATTTGCCAAAAACATTCAGTACTTC. Amino acid sequence: CASSEIGFAKNIQYF.

This chain links TRBV5-1 with TRBJ2-3; D not resolved. Deletions cut 0 bases from V and 2 bases from J, with 10 bases between. The CDR3 spans 15 residues. Germline loops: CDR1 SGHRS, CDR2 YFSETQ. CDR3 nucleotides: TGCGCCAGCAGCTTGGCCCAATTTAACACAGATACGCAGTATTTT. It specifies CASSLAQFNTDTQYF.

The chain combines TRBV5-4 with TRBJ2-2; the D gene is possibly TRBD2 (5 bases). Germline CDR1 and CDR2: SGHNT and YYREEE (reference sequence). The length of the CDR3 is 15 residues. Trimming took off 0 bases at V and 5 bases at J, with 11 bases between the two ends. The CDR3 DNA is TGTGCCAGCAGCTTGGAGGGAGCCAAAACCGGGGAGCTGTTTTTT. The encoded protein is CASSLEGAKTGELFF.

V is TRBV19 and J is TRBJ1-5; the D gene is possibly TRBD1 (5 bases). Trimming took 7 bases from V and 1 from J, leaving 14 bases between them. The CDR3 is made up of 15 amino acids. Germline CDR1 reads LNHDA; CDR2 reads SQIVND (reference sequence). CDR3 nucleotide sequence: TGTGCCAGTACCTCTCTGGGGGGGAGCAATCAGCCCCAGCATTTT. Its translation: CASTSLGGSNQPQHF.

This chain joins TRBV9 and TRBJ2-7, with TRBD2 matching over 8 bases. V shed 0 bases, J shed 5 bases, and the junction held 4 bases outside the gene matches. The CDR3 loop spans 14 amino acids. Looked up from germline, CDR1 is SGDLS and CDR2 is YYNGEE. CDR3 sequence reads: CASSVDPAGDEQYF. In nucleotides, the CDR3 is TGTGCCAGCAGCGTAGACCCAGCGGGAGACGAGCAGTACTTC.

The chain has TRBV13 and TRBJ2-1, with 11 bases fitting TRBD2. The germline V gene has CDR1 PRHDT and CDR2 FYEKMQ (reference sequence). With 2 bases clipped from V and 7 bases from J, the junction kept 4 bases outside the gene matches. The CDR3 loop spans 15 amino acids. The CDR3 DNA follows: TGTGCCAGCAGCTTACTAGCGGGAGGTTTGAATGAGCAGTTCTTC. Protein product: CASSLLAGGLNEQFF.

Worth noting for this clone: An end of the junction does not agree with germline; a read error may underlie this. The chain has TRBV28 and TRBJ1-2; D remains ambiguous. Germline CDR1 is MDHEN and CDR2 is SYDVKM. The CDR3 covers 15 residues. As DNA, the CDR3 is TGTGCCAGCAGCCCTCGGGCCCTTTCTTTCTATGGCTACGCCTTC. Translating gives CASSPRALSFYGYAF.

J is TRBJ2-7 and V is TRBV7-9; D perhaps matches TRBD2 (5 bases). The V and J ends lost 0 bases and 0 bases respectively, with 9 bases between them. CDR1 SEHNR and CDR2 FQNEAQ come from the germline V gene (reference sequence). The CDR3 has 15 amino acids. CDR3 bases: TGTGCCAGCAGCTTAGCCCCAGGAGGCTCCTACGAGCAGTACTTC. Its translation: CASSLAPGGSYEQYF.